This TCR beta chain emerged from a study of blood T cell repertoires in COVID-19. This clone was seen at least ten times. Only in-frame clones appear in the TCRdb table, and some are missing; sequencing was by immunoSEQ multiplex PCR. This table holds over 200,000 clones, around 83% found once. The sequenced sample consisted of peripheral blood. This sequence was found in an older man with acute or convalescent COVID-19.

The CDR3 reads CASSSGTSGRRWTGATGELFF. CDR3 sequence (DNA): TGTGCCAGCAGCTCCGGGACTAGCGGGAGAAGATGGACGGGGGCCACCGGGGAGCTGTTTTTT. The chain is built from TRBV7-6 and TRBJ2-2; TRBD2 aligns across 14 bases. Germline CDR1 and CDR2: SGHVS and FNYEAQ. The CDR3 length is 21 residues. Trimming at V came to 4 bases and at J to 4 bases, leaving 17 bases not matched to a gene.